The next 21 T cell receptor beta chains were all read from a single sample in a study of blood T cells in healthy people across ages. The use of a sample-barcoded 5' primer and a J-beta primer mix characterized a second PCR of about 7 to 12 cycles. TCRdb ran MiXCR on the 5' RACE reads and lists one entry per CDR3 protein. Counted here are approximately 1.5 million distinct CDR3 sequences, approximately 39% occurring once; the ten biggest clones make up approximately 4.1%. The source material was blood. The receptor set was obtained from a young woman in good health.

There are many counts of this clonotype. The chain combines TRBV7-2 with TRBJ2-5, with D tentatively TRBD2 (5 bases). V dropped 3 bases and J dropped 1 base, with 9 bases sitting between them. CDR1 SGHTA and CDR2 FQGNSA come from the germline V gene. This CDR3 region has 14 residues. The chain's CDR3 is CASSFTRVQETQYF. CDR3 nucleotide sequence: TGTGCCAGCAGCTTCACTAGGGTCCAAGAGACCCAGTACTTC.

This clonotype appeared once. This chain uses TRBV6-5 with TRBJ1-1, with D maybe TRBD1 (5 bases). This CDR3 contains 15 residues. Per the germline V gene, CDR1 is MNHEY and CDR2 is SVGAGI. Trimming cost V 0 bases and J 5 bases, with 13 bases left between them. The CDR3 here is CASSYSKQVRTEAFF. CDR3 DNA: TGTGCCAGCAGTTACTCGAAACAGGTACGGACTGAAGCTTTCTTT.

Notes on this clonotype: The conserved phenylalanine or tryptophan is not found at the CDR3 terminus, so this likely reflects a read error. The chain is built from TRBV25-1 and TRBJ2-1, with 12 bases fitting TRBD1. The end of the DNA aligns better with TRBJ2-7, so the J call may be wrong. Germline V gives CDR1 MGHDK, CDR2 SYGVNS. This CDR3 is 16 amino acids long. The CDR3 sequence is CASSEDWGQGAQEQYL. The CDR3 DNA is TGTGCCAGCAGTGAAGATTGGGGACAGGGGGCGCAAGAGCAGTACTTA.

This CDR3 reads CASSPTLAGDPSDEQFF. The CDR3 DNA sequence: TGTGCCAGCAGCCCAACACTAGCGGGAGACCCCTCGGATGAGCAGTTCTTC. The chain has TRBV12-3 or TRBV12-4 and TRBJ2-1, with TRBD2 identical over 11 bases. This CDR3 comprises 17 residues. Germline trimming cut 6 bases from V and 8 bases from J; bases unmatched to any gene: 15.

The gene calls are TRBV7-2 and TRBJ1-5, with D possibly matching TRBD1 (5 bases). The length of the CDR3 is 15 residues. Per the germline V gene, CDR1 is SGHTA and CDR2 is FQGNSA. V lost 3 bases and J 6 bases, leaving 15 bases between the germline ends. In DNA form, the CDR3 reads TGTGCCAGCAGCTTCACGGGAGGGGCCAGTCAGCCCCAGCATTTT. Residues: CASSFTGGASQPQHF.

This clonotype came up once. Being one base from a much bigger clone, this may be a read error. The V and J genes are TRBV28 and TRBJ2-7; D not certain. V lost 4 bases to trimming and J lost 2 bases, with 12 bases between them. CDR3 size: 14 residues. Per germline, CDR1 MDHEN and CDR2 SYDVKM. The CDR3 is CASSSDVSPYEQYF. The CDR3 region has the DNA TGTGCCAGCAGTTCGGACGTATCTCCCTACGAGCAGTACTTC.

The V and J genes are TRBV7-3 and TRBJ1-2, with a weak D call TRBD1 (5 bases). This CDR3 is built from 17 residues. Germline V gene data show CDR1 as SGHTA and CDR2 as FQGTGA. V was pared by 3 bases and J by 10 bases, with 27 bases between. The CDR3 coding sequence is TGTGCCAGCAGCTTTGGTCCGCCGGGGGGGGTTCGAGCCACCTACACCTTC. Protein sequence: CASSFGPPGGVRATYTF.

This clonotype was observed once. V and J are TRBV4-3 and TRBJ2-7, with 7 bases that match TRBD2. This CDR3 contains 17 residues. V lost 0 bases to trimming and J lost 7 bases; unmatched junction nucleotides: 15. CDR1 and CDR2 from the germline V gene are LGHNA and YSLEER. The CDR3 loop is CASSQEIRGGFYNEQYF. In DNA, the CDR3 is TGCGCCAGCAGCCAAGAAATCCGGGGAGGGTTCTACAATGAGCAGTACTTC.

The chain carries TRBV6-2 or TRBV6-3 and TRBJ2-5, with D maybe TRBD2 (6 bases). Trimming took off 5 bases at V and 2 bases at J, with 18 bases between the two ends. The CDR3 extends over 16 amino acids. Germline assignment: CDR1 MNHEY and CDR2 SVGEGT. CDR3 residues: CASSPSGLDEQETQYF. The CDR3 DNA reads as TGTGCCAGCAGTCCGTCGGGACTGGATGAGCAAGAGACCCAGTACTTC.

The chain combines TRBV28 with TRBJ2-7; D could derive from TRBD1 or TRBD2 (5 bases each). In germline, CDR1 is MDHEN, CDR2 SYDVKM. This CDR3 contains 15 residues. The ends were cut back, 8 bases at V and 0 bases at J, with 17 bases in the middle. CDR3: CASGPLDGTSYEQYF. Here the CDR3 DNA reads TGTGCCAGCGGACCCTTGGACGGGACCTCCTACGAGCAGTACTTC.

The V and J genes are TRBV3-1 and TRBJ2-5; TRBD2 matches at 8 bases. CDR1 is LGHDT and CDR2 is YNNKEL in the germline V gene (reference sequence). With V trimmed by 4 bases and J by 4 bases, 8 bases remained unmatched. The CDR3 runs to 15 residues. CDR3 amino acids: CASSLTRGGSETQYF. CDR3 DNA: TGTGCCAGCAGCCTGACCCGGGGGGGCTCAGAGACCCAGTACTTC.

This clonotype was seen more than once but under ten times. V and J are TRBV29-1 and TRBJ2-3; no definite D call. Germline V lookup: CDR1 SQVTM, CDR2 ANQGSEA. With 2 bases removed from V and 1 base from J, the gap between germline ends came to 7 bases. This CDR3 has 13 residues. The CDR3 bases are TGCAGCGTTGAAACGGCCCGCACAGATACGCAGTATTTT. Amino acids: CSVETARTDTQYF.

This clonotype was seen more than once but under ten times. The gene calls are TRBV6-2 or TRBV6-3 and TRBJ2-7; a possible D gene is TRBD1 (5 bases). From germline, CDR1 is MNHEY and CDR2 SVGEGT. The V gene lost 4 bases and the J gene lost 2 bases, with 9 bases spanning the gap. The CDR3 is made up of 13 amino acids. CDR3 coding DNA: TGTGCCAGCAGTTGGGGCGAAACCTACGAGCAGTACTTC. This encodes CASSWGETYEQYF.

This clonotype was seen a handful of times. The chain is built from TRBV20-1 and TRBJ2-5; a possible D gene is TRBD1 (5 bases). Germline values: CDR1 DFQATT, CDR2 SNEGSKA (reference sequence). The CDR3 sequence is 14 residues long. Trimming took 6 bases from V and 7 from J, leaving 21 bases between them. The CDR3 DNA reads TGCAGTGCGATGGTGGGGCAGAAGCTAGGGACCCAGTACTTC. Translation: CSAMVGQKLGTQYF.

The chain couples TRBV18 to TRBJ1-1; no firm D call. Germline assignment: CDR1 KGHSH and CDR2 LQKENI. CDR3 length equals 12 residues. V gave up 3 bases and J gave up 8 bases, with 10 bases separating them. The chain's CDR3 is CASSPPVGEAFF. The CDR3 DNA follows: TGTGCCAGCTCACCGCCAGTCGGGGAAGCTTTCTTT. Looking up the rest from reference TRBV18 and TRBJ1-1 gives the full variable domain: NAGVMQNPRHLVRRRGQEARLRCSPMKGHSHVYWYRQLPEEGLKFMVYLQKENIIDESGMPKERFSAEFPKEGPSILRIQQVVRGDSAAYFCASSPPVGEAFFGQGTRLTVV.

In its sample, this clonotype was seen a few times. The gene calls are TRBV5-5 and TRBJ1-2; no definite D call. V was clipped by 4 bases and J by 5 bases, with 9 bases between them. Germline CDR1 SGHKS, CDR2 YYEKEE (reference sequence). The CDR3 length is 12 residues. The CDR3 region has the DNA TGTGCCAGCAGCAAGGACGCATATGGCTACACCTTC. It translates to CASSKDAYGYTF.

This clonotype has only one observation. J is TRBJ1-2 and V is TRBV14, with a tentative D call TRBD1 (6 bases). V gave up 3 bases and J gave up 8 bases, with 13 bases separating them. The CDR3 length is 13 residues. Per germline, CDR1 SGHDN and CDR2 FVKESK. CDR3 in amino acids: CASSHLGAHGYTF. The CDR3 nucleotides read TGTGCCAGCAGCCATCTGGGGGCGCACGGCTACACCTTC.

The CDR3 loop is CASSPHPDRSYEQYF. For the CDR3, the DNA is TGCGCCAGCAGCCCCCACCCCGACAGATCCTACGAGCAGTACTTC. The chain has TRBV5-1 and TRBJ2-7; D may be TRBD1 (5 bases). The CDR3 runs 15 residues. Germline V CDR1 and CDR2: SGHRS, YFSETQ. V dropped 4 bases and J dropped 1 base, with 15 bases sitting between them.

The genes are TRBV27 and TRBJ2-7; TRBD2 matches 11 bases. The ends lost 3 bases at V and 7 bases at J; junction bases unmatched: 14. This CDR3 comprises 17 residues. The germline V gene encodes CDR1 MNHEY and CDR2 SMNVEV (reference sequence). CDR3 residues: CASSLATSGVNYNEQYF. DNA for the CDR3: TGTGCCAGCAGTTTGGCGACTAGCGGGGTGAATTACAATGAGCAGTACTTC.

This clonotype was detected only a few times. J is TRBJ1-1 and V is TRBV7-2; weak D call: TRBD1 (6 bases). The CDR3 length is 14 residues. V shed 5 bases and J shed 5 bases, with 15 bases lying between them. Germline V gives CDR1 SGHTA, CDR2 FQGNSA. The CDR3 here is CASSVQGRRTEAFF. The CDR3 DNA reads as TGTGCCAGCAGCGTACAGGGAAGGCGGACTGAAGCTTTCTTT.

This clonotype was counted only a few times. CDR3 residues: CASSFVSVYEQYF. The CDR3 coding sequence is TGTGCCAGCAGCTTTGTATCGGTTTACGAGCAGTACTTC. The chain joins TRBV7-2 to TRBJ2-7, with no clear D. The CDR3 is 13 amino acids. From germline, CDR1 is SGHTA and CDR2 FQGNSA. Trimming removed 3 bases at V and 4 bases at J, with 10 bases between.